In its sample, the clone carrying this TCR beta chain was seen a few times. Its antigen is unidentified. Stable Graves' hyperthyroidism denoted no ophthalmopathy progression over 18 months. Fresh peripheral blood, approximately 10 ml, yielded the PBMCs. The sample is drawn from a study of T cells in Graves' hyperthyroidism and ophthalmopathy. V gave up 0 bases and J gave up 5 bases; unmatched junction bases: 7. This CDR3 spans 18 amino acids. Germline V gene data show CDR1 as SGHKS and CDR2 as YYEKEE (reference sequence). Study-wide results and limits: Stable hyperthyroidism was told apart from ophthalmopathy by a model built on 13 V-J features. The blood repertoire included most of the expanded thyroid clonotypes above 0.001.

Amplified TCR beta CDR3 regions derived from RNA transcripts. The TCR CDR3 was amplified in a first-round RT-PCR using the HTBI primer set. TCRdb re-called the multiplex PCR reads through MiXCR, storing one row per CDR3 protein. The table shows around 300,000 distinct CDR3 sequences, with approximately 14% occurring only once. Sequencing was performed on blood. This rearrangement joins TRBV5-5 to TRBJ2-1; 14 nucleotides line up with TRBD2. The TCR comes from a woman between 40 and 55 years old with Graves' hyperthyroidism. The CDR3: CASSLDIGLAGGDNEQFF. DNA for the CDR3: TGTGCCAGCAGCTTGGATATCGGACTAGCGGGAGGAGACAATGAGCAGTTCTTC.